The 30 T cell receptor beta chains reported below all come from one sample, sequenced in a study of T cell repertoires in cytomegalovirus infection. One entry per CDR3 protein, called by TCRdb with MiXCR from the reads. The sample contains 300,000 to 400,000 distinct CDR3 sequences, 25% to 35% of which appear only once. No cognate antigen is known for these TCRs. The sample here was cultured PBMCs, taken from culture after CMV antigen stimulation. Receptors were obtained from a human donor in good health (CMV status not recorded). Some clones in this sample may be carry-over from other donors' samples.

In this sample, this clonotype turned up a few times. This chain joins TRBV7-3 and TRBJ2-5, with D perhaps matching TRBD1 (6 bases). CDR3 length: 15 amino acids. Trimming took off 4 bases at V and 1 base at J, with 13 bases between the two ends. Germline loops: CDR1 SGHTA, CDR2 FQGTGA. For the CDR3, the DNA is TGTGCCAGCAGCTCCTACGGGACAAGCCAAGAGACCCAGTACTTC. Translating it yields CASSSYGTSQETQYF. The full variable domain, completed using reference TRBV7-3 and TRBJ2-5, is GAGVSQTPSNKVTEKGKYVELRCDPISGHTALYWYRQSLGQGPEFLIYFQGTGAADDSGLPNDRFFAVRPEGSVSTLKIQRTERGDSAVYLCASSSYGTSQETQYFGPGTRLLVL.

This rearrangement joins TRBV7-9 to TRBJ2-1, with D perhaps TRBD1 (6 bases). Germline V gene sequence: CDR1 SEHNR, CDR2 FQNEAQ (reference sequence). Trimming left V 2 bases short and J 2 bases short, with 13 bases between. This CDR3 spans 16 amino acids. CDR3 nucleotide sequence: TGTGCCAGCAGCTTACAACAGGGAAGTACCTACAATGAGCAGTTCTTC. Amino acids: CASSLQQGSTYNEQFF.

The CDR3 DNA reads TGTGCCAGCAGCCCCCGGGACGCTGGAAACACCATATATTTT. It translates to CASSPRDAGNTIYF. V gene TRBV3-1 combines with J gene TRBJ1-3, with D possibly matching TRBD1 (5 bases). V was clipped by 4 bases and J by 2 bases, with 9 bases between them. Germline CDR1 LGHDT, CDR2 YNNKEL (reference sequence). The CDR3 spans 14 residues.

The CDR3, as DNA: TGCGCCAGCAGCCAAGATATTACAGGAGGAAACACCATATATTTT. It codes for CASSQDITGGNTIYF. The rearrangement links TRBV4-1 to TRBJ1-3, with TRBD1 as a possible D gene (5 bases). Germline CDR1 and CDR2: MGHRA and YSYEKL. V was clipped by 0 bases and J by 4 bases, with 10 bases between them. This CDR3 has 15 amino acids.

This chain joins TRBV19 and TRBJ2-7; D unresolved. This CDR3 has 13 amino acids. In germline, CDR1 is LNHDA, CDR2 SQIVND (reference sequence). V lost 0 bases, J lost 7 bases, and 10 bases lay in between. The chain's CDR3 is CASSIDPGREQYF. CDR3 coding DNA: TGTGCCAGTAGTATAGATCCTGGTAGGGAGCAGTACTTC.

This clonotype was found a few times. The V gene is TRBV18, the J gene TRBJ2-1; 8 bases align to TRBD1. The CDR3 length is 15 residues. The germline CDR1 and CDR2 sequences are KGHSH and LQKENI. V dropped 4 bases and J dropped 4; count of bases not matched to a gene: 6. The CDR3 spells CASSLRTGKYNEQFF. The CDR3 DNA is TGTGCCAGCTCACTACGGACAGGGAAGTACAATGAGCAGTTCTTC.

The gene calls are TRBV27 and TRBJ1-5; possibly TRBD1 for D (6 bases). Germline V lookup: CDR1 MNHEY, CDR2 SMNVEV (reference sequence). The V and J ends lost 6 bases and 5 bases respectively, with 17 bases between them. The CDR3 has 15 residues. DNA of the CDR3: TGTGCCAGCAGGCCGCTGCAGGGGTTGGATCAGCCCCAGCATTTT. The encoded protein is CASRPLQGLDQPQHF.

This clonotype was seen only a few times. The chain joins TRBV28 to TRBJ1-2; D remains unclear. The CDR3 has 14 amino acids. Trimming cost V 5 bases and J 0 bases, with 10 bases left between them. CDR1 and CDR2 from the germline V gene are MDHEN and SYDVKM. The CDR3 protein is CASSIPRTNYGYTF. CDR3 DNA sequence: TGTGCCAGCAGTATCCCCCGAACTAACTATGGCTACACCTTC.

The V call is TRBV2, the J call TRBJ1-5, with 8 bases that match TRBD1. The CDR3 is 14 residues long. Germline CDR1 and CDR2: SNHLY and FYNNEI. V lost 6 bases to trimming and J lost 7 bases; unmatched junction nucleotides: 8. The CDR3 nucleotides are TGTGCCAGCAGCATTGACAGGGGAGAACAGCCCCAGCATTTT. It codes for CASSIDRGEQPQHF.

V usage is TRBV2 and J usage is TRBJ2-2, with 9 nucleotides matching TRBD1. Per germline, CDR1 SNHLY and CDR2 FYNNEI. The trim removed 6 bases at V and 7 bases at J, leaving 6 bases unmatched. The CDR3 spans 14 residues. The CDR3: CASSEDRGSGELFF. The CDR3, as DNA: TGTGCCAGCAGCGAGGACAGGGGAAGCGGGGAGCTGTTTTTT.

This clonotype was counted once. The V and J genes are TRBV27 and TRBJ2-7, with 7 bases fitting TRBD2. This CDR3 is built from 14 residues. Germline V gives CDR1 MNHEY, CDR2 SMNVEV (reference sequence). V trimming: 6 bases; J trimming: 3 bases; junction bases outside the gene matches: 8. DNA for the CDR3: TGTGCCAGCAGCATATCGACTAGCAGCTACGAGCAGTACTTC. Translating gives CASSISTSSYEQYF.

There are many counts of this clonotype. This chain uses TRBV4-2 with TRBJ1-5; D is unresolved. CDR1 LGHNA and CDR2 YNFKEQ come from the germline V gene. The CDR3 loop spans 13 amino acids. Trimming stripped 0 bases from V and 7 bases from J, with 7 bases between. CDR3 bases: TGTGCCAGCAGCCAAGACCCTGGGCAGCCCCAGCATTTT. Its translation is CASSQDPGQPQHF.

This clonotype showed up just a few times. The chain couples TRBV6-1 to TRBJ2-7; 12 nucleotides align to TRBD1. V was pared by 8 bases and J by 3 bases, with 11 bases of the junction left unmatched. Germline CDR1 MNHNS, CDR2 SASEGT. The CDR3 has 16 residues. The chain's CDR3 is CASSKGGQGAFYEQYF. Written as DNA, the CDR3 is TGTGCCAGCTCCAAGGGGGGACAGGGGGCCTTCTACGAGCAGTACTTC.

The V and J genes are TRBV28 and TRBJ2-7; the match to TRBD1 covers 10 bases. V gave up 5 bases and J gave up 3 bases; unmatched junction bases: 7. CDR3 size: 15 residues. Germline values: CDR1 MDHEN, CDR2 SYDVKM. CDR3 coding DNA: TGTGCCAGCAGTGTGAGGGGACAGGGGCGCTACGAGCAGTACTTC. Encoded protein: CASSVRGQGRYEQYF.

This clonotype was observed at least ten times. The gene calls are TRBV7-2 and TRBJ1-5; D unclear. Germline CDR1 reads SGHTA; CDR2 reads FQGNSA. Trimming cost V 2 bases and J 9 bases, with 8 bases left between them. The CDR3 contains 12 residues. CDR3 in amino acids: CASSLNRGPQHF. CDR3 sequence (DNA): TGTGCCAGCAGCTTAAATAGAGGGCCCCAGCATTTT.

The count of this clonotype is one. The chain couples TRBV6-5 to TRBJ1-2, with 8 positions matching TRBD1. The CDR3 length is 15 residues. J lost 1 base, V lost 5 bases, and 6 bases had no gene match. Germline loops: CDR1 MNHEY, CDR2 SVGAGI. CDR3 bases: TGTGCCAGCAGTCCCGGACAGGGCATTAACTATGGCTACACCTTC. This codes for CASSPGQGINYGYTF.

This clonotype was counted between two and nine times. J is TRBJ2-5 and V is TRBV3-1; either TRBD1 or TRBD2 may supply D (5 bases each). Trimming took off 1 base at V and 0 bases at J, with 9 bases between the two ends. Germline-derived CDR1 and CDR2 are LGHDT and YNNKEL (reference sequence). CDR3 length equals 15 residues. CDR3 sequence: CASSQVWGYQETQYF. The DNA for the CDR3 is TGTGCCAGCAGCCAAGTCTGGGGGTACCAAGAGACCCAGTACTTC.

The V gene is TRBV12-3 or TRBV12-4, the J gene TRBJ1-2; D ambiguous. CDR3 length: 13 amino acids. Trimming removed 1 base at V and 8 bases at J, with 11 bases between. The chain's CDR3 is CASSLGEVYGYTF. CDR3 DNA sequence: TGTGCCAGCAGTTTAGGGGAGGTCTACGGCTACACCTTC.

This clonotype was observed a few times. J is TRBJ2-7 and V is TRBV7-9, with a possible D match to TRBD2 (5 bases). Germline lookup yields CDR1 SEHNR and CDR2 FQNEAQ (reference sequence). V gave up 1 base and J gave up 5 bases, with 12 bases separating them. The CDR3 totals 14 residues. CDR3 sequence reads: CASSLVGEVDEQYF. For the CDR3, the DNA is TGTGCCAGCAGCTTAGTGGGAGAAGTGGACGAGCAGTACTTC.

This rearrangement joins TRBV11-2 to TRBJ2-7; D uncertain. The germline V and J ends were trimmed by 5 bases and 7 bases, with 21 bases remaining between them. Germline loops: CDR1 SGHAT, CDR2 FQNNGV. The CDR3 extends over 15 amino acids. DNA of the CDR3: TGTGCCAGCAGCGGTGACGGACGATTTGATGGGGAGCAGTACTTC. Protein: CASSGDGRFDGEQYF. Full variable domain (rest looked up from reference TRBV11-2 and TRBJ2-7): EAGVAQSPRYKIIEKRQSVAFWCNPISGHATLYWYQQILGQGPKLLIQFQNNGVVDDSQLPKDRFSAERLKGVDSTLKIQPAKLEDSAVYLCASSGDGRFDGEQYFGPGTRLTVT.

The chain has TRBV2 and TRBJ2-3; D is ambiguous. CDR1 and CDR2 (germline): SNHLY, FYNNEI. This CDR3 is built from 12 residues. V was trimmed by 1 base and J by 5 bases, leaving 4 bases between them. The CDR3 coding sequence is TGTGCCAGCAGTGAAGAAGGAGATACGCAGTATTTT. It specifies CASSEEGDTQYF.

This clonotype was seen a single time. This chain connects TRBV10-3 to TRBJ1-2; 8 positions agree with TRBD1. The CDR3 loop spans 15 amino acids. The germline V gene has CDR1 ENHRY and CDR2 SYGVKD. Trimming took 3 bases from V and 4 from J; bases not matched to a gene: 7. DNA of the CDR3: TGTGCCATCAGTGACTACAATGACAGGGGCTATGGCTACACCTTC. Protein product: CAISDYNDRGYGYTF.

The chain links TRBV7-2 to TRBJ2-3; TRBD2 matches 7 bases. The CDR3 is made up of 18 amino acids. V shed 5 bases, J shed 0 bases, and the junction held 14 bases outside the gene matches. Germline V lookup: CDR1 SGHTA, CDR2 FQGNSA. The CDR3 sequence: CASSLRVAGHTSTDTQYF. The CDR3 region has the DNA TGTGCCAGCAGCCTAAGGGTAGCGGGCCACACTAGCACAGATACGCAGTATTTT. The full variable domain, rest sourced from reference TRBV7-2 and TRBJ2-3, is GAGVSQSPSNKVTEKGKDVELRCDPISGHTALYWYRQSLGQGLEFLIYFQGNSAPDKSGLPSDRFSAERTGGSVSTLTIQRTQQEDSAVYLCASSLRVAGHTSTDTQYFGPGTRLTVL.

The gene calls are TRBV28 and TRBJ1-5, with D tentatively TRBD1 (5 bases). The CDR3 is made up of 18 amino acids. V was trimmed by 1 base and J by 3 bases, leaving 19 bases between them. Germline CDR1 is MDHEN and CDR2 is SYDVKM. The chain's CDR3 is CASSLSFAPKGVNQPQHF. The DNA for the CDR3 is TGTGCCAGCAGTTTATCTTTTGCCCCTAAAGGGGTCAATCAGCCCCAGCATTTT.

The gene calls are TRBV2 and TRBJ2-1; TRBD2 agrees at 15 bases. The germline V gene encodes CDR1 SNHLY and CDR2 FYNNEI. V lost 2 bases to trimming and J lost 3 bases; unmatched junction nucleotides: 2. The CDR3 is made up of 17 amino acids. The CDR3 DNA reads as TGTGCCAGCAGTGAACGGACTAGCGGGAGGGGCTACAATGAGCAGTTCTTC. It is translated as CASSERTSGRGYNEQFF.

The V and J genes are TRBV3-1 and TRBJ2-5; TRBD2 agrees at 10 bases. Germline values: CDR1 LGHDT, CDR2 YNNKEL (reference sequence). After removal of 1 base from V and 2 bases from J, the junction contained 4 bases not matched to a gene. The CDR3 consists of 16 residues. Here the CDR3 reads CASSQAATSGQETQYF. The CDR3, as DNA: TGTGCCAGCAGCCAAGCAGCGACTAGCGGGCAAGAGACCCAGTACTTC.

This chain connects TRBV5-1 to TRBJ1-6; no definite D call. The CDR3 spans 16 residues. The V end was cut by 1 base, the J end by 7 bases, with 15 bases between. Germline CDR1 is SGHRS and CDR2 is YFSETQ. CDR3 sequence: CASSLWVADMNSPLHF. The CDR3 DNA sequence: TGCGCCAGCAGCTTGTGGGTAGCAGATATGAATTCACCCCTCCACTTT. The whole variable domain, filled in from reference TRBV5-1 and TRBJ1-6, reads KAGVTQTPRYLIKTRGQQVTLSCSPISGHRSVSWYQQTPGQGLQFLFEYFSETQRNKGNFPGRFSGRQFSNSRSEMNVSTLELGDSALYLCASSLWVADMNSPLHFGNGTRLTVT.

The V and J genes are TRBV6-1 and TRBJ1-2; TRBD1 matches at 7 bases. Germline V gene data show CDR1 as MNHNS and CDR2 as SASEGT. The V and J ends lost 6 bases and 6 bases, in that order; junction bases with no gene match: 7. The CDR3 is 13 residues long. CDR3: CASREGAGDGYTF. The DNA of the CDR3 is TGTGCCAGCAGAGAGGGGGCGGGTGATGGCTACACCTTC.

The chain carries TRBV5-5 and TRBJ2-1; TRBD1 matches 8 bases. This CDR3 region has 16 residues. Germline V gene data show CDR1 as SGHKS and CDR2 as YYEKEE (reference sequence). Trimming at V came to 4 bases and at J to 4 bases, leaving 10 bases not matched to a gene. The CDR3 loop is CASSPLGTGGYNEQFF. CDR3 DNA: TGTGCCAGCAGCCCCCTAGGGACAGGTGGTTACAATGAGCAGTTCTTC.

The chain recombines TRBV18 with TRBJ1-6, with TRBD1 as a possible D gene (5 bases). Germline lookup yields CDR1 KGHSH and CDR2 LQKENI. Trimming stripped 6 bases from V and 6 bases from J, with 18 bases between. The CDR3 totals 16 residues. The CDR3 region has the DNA TGTGCCAGCTCTCTGGGAGGGACGGAATTTAATTCACCCCTCCACTTT. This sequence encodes CASSLGGTEFNSPLHF. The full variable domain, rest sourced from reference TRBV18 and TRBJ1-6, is NAGVMQNPRHLVRRRGQEARLRCSPMKGHSHVYWYRQLPEEGLKFMVYLQKENIIDESGMPKERFSAEFPKEGPSILRIQQVVRGDSAAYFCASSLGGTEFNSPLHFGNGTRLTVT.